One sample yielded the 14 T cell receptor beta chains listed below, sequenced in a study of graft-versus-host responses after intestinal transplantation (dated by TCRdb to about 2021). The method was the immunoSEQ multiplex PCR assay. TCRdb holds this immuneACCESS table with in-frame rearrangements only. Some clones are missing; in checked studies, unresolved V genes explain under half, and the rest has no known cause. The sample table records about 110,000 clones; 87% of these occur just once. Of the sample, over 0.55% is held by the ten largest clones. In light of the paper, this sample's time point label describes: cells obtained before transplantation from donor or recipient. No antigen has been assigned to these receptors. The source was unstimulated CD4+ T cells sorted from spleen or lymph node cells, collected before transplant. These receptors were collected from a human donor who was the organ donor for an intestinal transplant.

The chain employs TRBV12-5 and TRBJ2-5; maybe TRBD2 (5 bases). The CDR3 has 13 residues. Trimming stripped 5 bases from V and 4 bases from J, with 11 bases between. In germline, CDR1 is LGHNT, CDR2 FRNRAP. The CDR3 here is CASGRGLGETQYF. The CDR3 bases are TGTGCTAGTGGTCGCGGGCTCGGAGAGACCCAGTACTTC.

The chain combines TRBV10-1 with TRBJ2-7, with D perhaps matching TRBD1 or TRBD2 (5 bases each). There are 15 residues in the CDR3. The ends were cut back, 6 bases at V and 1 base at J, with 16 bases in the middle. Germline V gives CDR1 WNHNN, CDR2 SYGVQD (reference sequence). CDR3 loop: CASSVGRRGSYEQYF. In DNA, the CDR3 is TGCGCCAGCAGCGTTGGGAGAAGGGGTTCCTACGAGCAGTACTTC.

This clone was seen a single time. The chain combines TRBV18 with TRBJ1-1, with D uncertain. Deletions cut 1 base from V and 3 bases from J, with 6 bases between. The CDR3 loop spans 13 amino acids. The germline gives CDR1 KGHSH, CDR2 LQKENI. DNA of the CDR3: TGTGCCAGCTCACCACGGCTCGACACTGAAGCTTTCTTT. It codes for CASSPRLDTEAFF.

As DNA, the CDR3 is TGTGCCAGCAGTTACGGGGAGGGGAATTCACCCCTCCACTTT. Its protein product is CASSYGEGNSPLHF. The rearrangement links TRBV6-5 to TRBJ1-6, with a tentative D call TRBD1 (5 bases). Per the germline V gene, CDR1 is MNHEY and CDR2 is SVGAGI. The CDR3 contains 14 residues. V lost 2 bases and J 7 bases, leaving 9 bases between the germline ends.

V usage is TRBV9 and J usage is TRBJ1-2; TRBD1 aligns across 8 bases. J lost 0 bases, V lost 3 bases, and 7 bases had no gene match. The CDR3 spans 16 residues. Germline assignment: CDR1 SGDLS and CDR2 YYNGEE. CDR3 nucleotides: TGTGCCAGCAGCGCTGGGACAGGAGGCTCTAACTATGGCTACACCTTC. This gives the protein CASSAGTGGSNYGYTF.

The J gene is TRBJ2-3, the V gene TRBV1; the D call TRBD2 from the table was never checked on the DNA. TRBV1 is a known pseudogene. The CDR3 contains 16 residues. Here the CDR3 DNA reads TGCACCAGCAGCCAGGCCAGGACTAGCGGCACAGATACGCAGTATTTT. Translating it yields CTSSQARTSGTDTQYF.

This chain connects TRBV11-3 to TRBJ2-1; weak D call: TRBD2 (7 bases). With 1 base removed from V and 7 bases from J, the gap between germline ends came to 14 bases. This CDR3 region has 15 residues. Germline CDR1 SGHNT, CDR2 YENEEA. The CDR3 bases are TGTGCCAGCAGCTTAGGGGGGGGCTATGGGAATGAGCAGTTCTTC. Its translation is CASSLGGGYGNEQFF. Full variable domain (remainder filled in from reference TRBV11-3 and TRBJ2-1): EAGVVQSPRYKIIEKKQPVAFWCNPISGHNTLYWYLQNLGQGPELLIRYENEEAVDDSQLPKDRFSAERLKGVDSTLKIQPAELGDSAVYLCASSLGGGYGNEQFFGPGTRLTVL.

The chain couples TRBV5-1 to TRBJ2-1, with TRBD1 as a possible D gene (6 bases). Germline CDR1 and CDR2: SGHRS and YFSETQ. V lost 2 bases to trimming and J lost 9 bases, with 18 bases between them. The CDR3 extends over 15 amino acids. The CDR3 is CASSLQGFSVGEQFF. CDR3 bases: TGCGCCAGCAGCTTACAGGGCTTTTCTGTGGGTGAGCAGTTCTTC.

The chain carries TRBV6-1 and TRBJ1-5; 7 nucleotides agree with TRBD1. V lost 1 base, J lost 5 bases, and 5 bases stayed unmatched. Germline V gene lookup returns CDR1 MNHNS and CDR2 SASEGT. This CDR3 has 15 residues. The CDR3 region is CASSEVLTGDQPQHF. Here the CDR3 DNA reads TGTGCCAGCAGTGAAGTGCTAACAGGGGATCAGCCCCAGCATTTT.

This clone was picked up one time. As DNA, the CDR3 is TGTGCCAGTAGTTCAGGGTGGAATAATTCACCCCTCCACTTT. Translated, it gives CASSSGWNNSPLHF. The chain joins TRBV19 to TRBJ1-6; D is perhaps TRBD1 (5 bases). V lost 5 bases and J lost 5, with 10 bases in between. The CDR3 has 14 residues. Germline V lookup: CDR1 LNHDA, CDR2 SQIVND (reference sequence).

The chain links TRBV6-5 to TRBJ1-6; 7 bases agree with TRBD1. Per the germline V gene, CDR1 is MNHEY and CDR2 is SVGAGI. The CDR3 spans 14 residues. Trimming removed 2 bases from V and 9 bases from J; junction bases left unmatched: 4. Here the CDR3 DNA reads TGTGCCAGCAGTTACCGACAGGGAGGTTCACCCCTCCACTTT. Residues: CASSYRQGGSPLHF.

The chain joins TRBV6-5 to TRBJ1-6; perhaps TRBD1 as D (5 bases). Trimming removed 11 bases at V and 10 bases at J, with 21 bases between. The CDR3 covers 14 residues. Germline V gene data show CDR1 as MNHEY and CDR2 as SVGAGI. The CDR3 loop reads CASSRAIGGSPLHF. The CDR3 DNA reads as TGTGCCTCCTCCAGGGCCATAGGAGGCTCACCCCTCCACTTT.

This clone occurred a few times. The J gene is TRBJ1-1, the V gene TRBV4-1; TRBD1 matches 7 bases. The V and J ends lost 0 bases and 4 bases, in that order; junction bases with no gene match: 11. The germline CDR1 and CDR2 sequences are MGHRA and YSYEKL. The CDR3 consists of 17 residues. The CDR3: CASSQELIRRGRTEAFF. CDR3 in DNA: TGCGCCAGCAGCCAAGAATTGATTCGTAGGGGGCGCACTGAAGCTTTCTTT.

This clone was recorded once. The DNA of the CDR3 is TGTGCCAGCAGGCCGGGACATGCGAACACCGGGGAGCTGTTTTTT. This encodes CASRPGHANTGELFF. The chain employs TRBV6-1 and TRBJ2-2; possible D gene TRBD1, 6 bases. Trimming left V 6 bases short and J 0 bases short, with 11 bases between. The CDR3 consists of 15 residues. The germline V gene has CDR1 MNHNS and CDR2 SASEGT.